Reported below is one T cell receptor beta chain. Antigen: not known. It may be a read error: a sequence one base away is much more abundant. Patients were left out if they had other autoimmune diseases, uncontrolled infections, pregnancy or lactation. This sample is drawn from a study of Graves' ophthalmopathy and Graves' hyperthyroidism. The study, taken as a whole, reports: Progression of ophthalmopathy was predicted by the model with about 67% sensitivity and just over 72% specificity.

The germline V and J ends were trimmed by 6 bases and 1 base, with 12 bases remaining between them. CDR3 length equals 14 residues. RNA served as the template for amplifying TCR beta CDR3 regions. HTBI primers were employed in first-round RT-PCR, then a second-round multiplex PCR followed. Using its own MiXCR run on the multiplex PCR reads, TCRdb lists one record per CDR3 protein. Found here are about 740,000 distinct CDR3 sequences, 40% of them singletons; the top ten hold 44%. This rearrangement joins TRBV12-3 or TRBV12-4 to TRBJ1-2; D perhaps matches TRBD1 (6 bases). Sequencing was performed on peripheral blood. The TCR sequence derives from an adult man with Graves' ophthalmopathy. CDR3 loop: CASSRGRFNYGYTF. The CDR3 nucleotides read TGTGCCAGCAGCAGGGGCAGATTTAACTATGGCTACACCTTC.